Included here is one TCR beta chain sequence, with context. Its antigen is unknown. The CDR3 totals 14 residues. CDR1 and CDR2 (germline): SGHRS, YFSETQ. V was clipped by 0 bases and J by 8 bases, with 11 bases between them. One entry per CDR3 protein results from TCRdb running MiXCR on the 5' RACE reads. The sample carries 200,000 to 250,000 distinct CDR3 sequences, around 6.8% recorded once. The sample belongs to a study of identical twins. Regarding the study as a whole: With abundant cord blood beta clonotypes, insertions were fewer; memory repertoires showed no such pattern. In beta out-of-frame sequences, the excess sharing between twins was weaker.

The same sample was also used in a study of yellow fever vaccine responses in identical twins.

The source is a woman aged 18-29 years in good health. The J gene is TRBJ2-2, the V gene TRBV5-1; D is unclear. The sequencing input was memory (CD45RO+) T cells sorted from blood. The CDR3 coding sequence is TGCGCCAGCAGCTTGGGGGCCAAGGTGGGGGAGCTGTTTTTT. The encoded protein is CASSLGAKVGELFF.